This T cell receptor beta chain came from a study of cytomegalovirus exposure and HLA in healthy donors. For the study at large: When 398 donors were genotyped, 80% to 90% of them were found to fall in the Caucasian-associated ancestry cluster. Study-level points and caveats: Clonal expansion was found to be greater in HLA-associated TCR beta chains than in equally common others in a later analysis.

Regarding this clone: Its specificity is unknown.

V was trimmed by 2 bases and J by 1 base, leaving 18 bases between them. The CDR3 has 18 residues. Germline CDR1 reads MNHNS; CDR2 reads SASEGT. Primers for the PCR totalled 60 Vbeta and 13 Jbeta. Generated by immunoSEQ multiplex PCR, the TCRdb table keeps only in-frame clones and is missing some. The table records roughly 140,000 clones, roughly 80% of them present only once. The sequencing input was PBMCs. The chain is built from TRBV6-1 and TRBJ1-5; D perhaps matches TRBD1 (5 bases). The receptor comes from a man in his forties in good health and CMV-seronegative. CDR3 in amino acids: CASSENLSAGVSNQPQHF. As DNA, the CDR3 is TGTGCCAGCAGTGAAAACCTATCAGCGGGGGTGAGCAATCAGCCCCAGCATTTT.